These 25 T cell receptor beta chains originate from one sample sequenced in a study of OX40 agonist ivuxolimab in advanced cancers. To prepare the library, the immunoSEQ multiplex PCR assay was applied. TCRdb mirrors the immuneACCESS table, restricted to in-frame sequences. Some clones are absent from its copies; in checked studies, under half trace to an unresolved V gene, and the reason for the others is unknown. This sample has some 10,000 clones in its table, and around four fifths of those were observed once. 25% to 35% of the sample is held by the ten biggest clonotypes. Sequenced here: CD4+ or CD8+ T cells sorted from blood, sampled in a trial of the OX40 agonist ivuxolimab. The receptors stem from an adult with an advanced solid tumor such as melanoma, head and neck, liver or kidney cancer.

The V gene is TRBV19, the J gene TRBJ2-2; no firm D call. CDR1 and CDR2 from the germline V gene are LNHDA and SQIVND (reference sequence). The CDR3 is 11 amino acids. V dropped 8 bases and J dropped 1 base, with 2 bases sitting between them. The CDR3 DNA is TGTGCCAGTCAGAACACCGGGGAGCTGTTTTTT. It codes for CASQNTGELFF. Drawing the rest from reference TRBV19 and TRBJ2-2, the complete variable domain is DGGITQSPKYLFRKEGQNVTLSCEQNLNHDAMYWYRQDPGQGLRLIYYSQIVNDFQKGDIAEGYSVSREKKESFPLTVTSAQKNPTAFYLCASQNTGELFFGEGSRLTVL.

CDR3 residues: CASSELAYNEQFF. The CDR3 bases are TGTGCCAGCAGTGAACTAGCCTACAATGAGCAGTTCTTC. The V and J genes are TRBV2 and TRBJ2-1; D gene uncertain. From germline, CDR1 is SNHLY and CDR2 FYNNEI. The CDR3 is 13 residues long. V shed 2 bases and J shed 2 bases, with 4 bases lying between them.

This clone was seen once. The rearrangement uses TRBV7-9 and TRBJ1-4; no definite D call. The germline CDR1 and CDR2 sequences are SEHNR and FQNEAQ (reference sequence). Trimming shortened V by 1 base and J by 7 bases, and 10 bases separated the two germline ends. The CDR3 is 14 residues long. The CDR3 loop is CASSLETVGEKLFF. The CDR3 DNA reads as TGTGCCAGCAGCTTAGAAACAGTTGGTGAAAAACTGTTTTTT.

The CDR3: CASSFDTFPYEQYF. CDR3 coding DNA: TGCGCCAGCAGCTTTGACACCTTTCCCTACGAGCAGTACTTC. The chain carries TRBV5-1 and TRBJ2-7; the D is unclear. V was clipped by 2 bases and J by 2 bases, with 11 bases between them. This CDR3 spans 14 amino acids. From germline, CDR1 is SGHRS and CDR2 YFSETQ.

The V and J genes are TRBV2 and TRBJ2-2; tentative D call: TRBD1 (5 bases). Per germline, CDR1 SNHLY and CDR2 FYNNEI. V lost 7 bases and J lost 1, with 16 bases in between. CDR3 size: 16 residues. CDR3: CASTGYWTQNTGELFF. CDR3 nucleotide sequence: TGTGCCAGCACCGGATACTGGACACAGAACACCGGGGAGCTGTTTTTT.

This clone was seen a handful of times. Here the CDR3 reads CSVEEGQMAYNEQFF. CDR3 nucleotides: TGCAGCGTTGAAGAGGGACAGATGGCTTACAATGAGCAGTTCTTC. The chain recombines TRBV29-1 with TRBJ2-1; the match to TRBD1 covers 7 bases. Germline CDR1 and CDR2: SQVTM and ANQGSEA. V was clipped by 0 bases and J by 4 bases; unmatched bases: 6. The CDR3 covers 15 residues.

This clone was counted once. The chain employs TRBV7-6 and TRBJ2-7; TRBD1 matches 10 bases. This CDR3 is built from 16 residues. J gave up 2 bases and V 5 bases, and 9 bases lay outside the gene matches. Germline loops: CDR1 SGHVS, CDR2 FNYEAQ. The CDR3 protein is CASSDLRGTGAYEQYF. The CDR3 nucleotides read TGTGCCAGCAGCGACCTCCGGGGGACAGGGGCCTACGAGCAGTACTTC.

The V call is TRBV30, the J call TRBJ1-4; TRBD1 agrees at 8 bases. The CDR3 is 14 residues long. The V gene end was trimmed by 4 bases and the J gene end by 5 bases; junction bases not matched to a gene: 6. Germline loops: CDR1 GTSNPN, CDR2 SVGIG (reference sequence). The CDR3 protein is CAWNTGGGNEKLFF. The CDR3 DNA sequence: TGTGCCTGGAATACAGGGGGGGGGAATGAAAAACTGTTTTTT.

This clone has only one observation. This chain connects TRBV7-9 to TRBJ2-5, with a tentative D call TRBD2 (5 bases). The germline gives CDR1 SEHNR, CDR2 FQNEAQ (reference sequence). The germline V and J ends were trimmed by 3 bases and 7 bases, with 18 bases remaining between them. The CDR3 covers 15 residues. The CDR3 DNA reads as TGTGCCAGCAGCTTTGCCTGGGCTCCCCGGGGGACCCAGTACTTC. Protein: CASSFAWAPRGTQYF.

The chain couples TRBV27 to TRBJ2-3; 7 nucleotides agree with TRBD1. After removal of 0 bases from V and 4 bases from J, the junction contained 4 bases not matched to a gene. CDR3 length: 15 amino acids. Per germline, CDR1 MNHEY and CDR2 SMNVEV (reference sequence). The CDR3, as DNA: TGTGCCAGCAGTTTATCAACTACAGGGGCAGATACGCAGTATTTT. Protein product: CASSLSTTGADTQYF.

V usage is TRBV5-1 and J usage is TRBJ2-2; TRBD1 matches at 11 bases. From germline, CDR1 is SGHRS and CDR2 YFSETQ. This CDR3 has 15 amino acids. Trimming cost V 5 bases and J 6 bases; bases outside gene matches: 6. The CDR3: CASRAGTGGSGELFF. In nucleotides, the CDR3 is TGCGCCAGCAGGGCCGGGACAGGGGGATCCGGGGAGCTGTTTTTT. The full variable domain, completed using reference TRBV5-1 and TRBJ2-2, is KAGVTQTPRYLIKTRGQQVTLSCSPISGHRSVSWYQQTPGQGLQFLFEYFSETQRNKGNFPGRFSGRQFSNSRSEMNVSTLELGDSALYLCASRAGTGGSGELFFGEGSRLTVL.

The rearrangement links TRBV10-3 to TRBJ2-7; TRBD2 agrees at 13 bases. The trim removed 6 bases at V and 7 bases at J, leaving 3 bases unmatched. This CDR3 is 13 amino acids long. CDR1 and CDR2 (germline): ENHRY, SYGVKD. The CDR3: CAIRTSGRAEQYF. The DNA for the CDR3 is TGTGCCATCAGAACTAGCGGGAGGGCGGAGCAGTACTTC.

In DNA, the CDR3 is TGCGCCAGCAGTGATGTAGGGGGTATCTACGACAATGAGCAGTTCTTC. Its translation is CASSDVGGIYDNEQFF. The rearrangement links TRBV10-2 to TRBJ2-1; perhaps TRBD1 as D (6 bases). This CDR3 region has 16 residues. The V and J ends lost 3 bases and 5 bases respectively, with 17 bases between them. Germline values: CDR1 WSHSY, CDR2 SAAADI.

The chain recombines TRBV5-6 with TRBJ2-7, with TRBD2 matching over 9 bases. CDR1 is SGHDT, CDR2 YYEEEE, per germline. The CDR3 runs 15 residues. V gave up 0 bases and J gave up 5 bases; unmatched junction bases: 6. The CDR3 loop reads CASSLVASGIHEQYF. CDR3 nucleotides: TGTGCCAGCAGCTTGGTTGCTAGCGGGATCCACGAGCAGTACTTC.

The rearrangement uses TRBV29-1 and TRBJ1-6; D not resolved. Germline CDR1 reads SQVTM; CDR2 reads ANQGSEA. CDR3 length: 15 amino acids. The V end was cut by 5 bases, the J end by 0 bases, with 11 bases between. CDR3 region: CSVLPKRSYNSPLHF. The DNA of the CDR3 is TGCAGCGTTCTCCCCAAACGCTCCTATAATTCACCCCTCCACTTT. Combining the CDR3 with reference TRBV29-1 and TRBJ1-6 gives the whole variable domain SAVISQKPSRDICQRGTSLTIQCQVDSQVTMMFWYRQQPGQSLTLIATANQGSEATYESGFVIDKFPISRPNLTFSTLTVSNMSPEDSSIYLCSVLPKRSYNSPLHFGNGTRLTVT.

The chain is built from TRBV5-8 and TRBJ2-5; perhaps TRBD1 as D (6 bases). The CDR3 loop spans 15 amino acids. V lost 0 bases, J lost 1 base, and 10 bases lay in between. Germline assignment: CDR1 SGHTS and CDR2 YDEGEE. The CDR3 spells CASSLGAGVQETQYF. The DNA for the CDR3 is TGTGCCAGCAGCTTGGGGGCAGGGGTCCAAGAGACCCAGTACTTC. The full variable domain, completed using reference TRBV5-8 and TRBJ2-5, is EAGVTQSPTHLIKTRGQQATLRCSPISGHTSVYWYQQALGLGLQFLLWYDEGEERNRGNFPPRFSGRQFPNYSSELNVNALELEDSALYLCASSLGAGVQETQYFGPGTRLLVL.

This clone was seen only a few times. V gene TRBV6-6 combines with J gene TRBJ2-3, with D perhaps TRBD2 (5 bases). The V and J ends lost 4 bases and 6 bases respectively, with 5 bases between them. This CDR3 region has 11 residues. CDR1 is MNHNY, CDR2 SVGAGI, per germline (reference sequence). CDR3 in DNA: TGTGCCAGCAGTTCGGGGGATACGCAGTATTTT. Amino acid sequence: CASSSGDTQYF.

CDR3: CASSAQQGSYYGYTF. The CDR3 DNA sequence: TGTGCCAGCAGTGCACAACAGGGATCTTACTATGGCTACACCTTC. V gene TRBV6-5 combines with J gene TRBJ1-2, with a possible D match to TRBD1 (6 bases). Trimming stripped 5 bases from V and 3 bases from J, with 16 bases between. CDR3 length: 15 residues. Germline CDR1 is MNHEY and CDR2 is SVGAGI.

The J gene is TRBJ1-4, the V gene TRBV28, with 7 positions matching TRBD1. Germline values: CDR1 MDHEN, CDR2 SYDVKM. J lost 8 bases, V lost 5 bases, and 14 bases had no gene match. The CDR3 consists of 16 residues. The CDR3 DNA reads TGTGCCAGCAGTCACCAATCGACAGGGTGGGAGGAAAAACTGTTTTTT. This encodes CASSHQSTGWEEKLFF.

The V call is TRBV7-2, the J call TRBJ2-5; D is undetermined. V shed 2 bases and J shed 5 bases, with 3 bases lying between them. CDR1 and CDR2 from the germline V gene are SGHTA and FQGNSA. This CDR3 comprises 11 residues. In DNA form, the CDR3 reads TGTGCCAGCAGCTTATCGGAGACCCAGTACTTC. This sequence encodes CASSLSETQYF.

This clone occurred a few times. The chain couples TRBV9 to TRBJ1-6, with 8 bases matching TRBD1. The junction had 7 bases not matched to a gene; V was cut back by 4 bases and J by 10 bases. There are 14 residues in the CDR3. Germline loops: CDR1 SGDLS, CDR2 YYNGEE. In DNA, the CDR3 is TGTGCCAGCAGCCTACAGGGGGGATACTCACCCCTCCACTTT. This encodes CASSLQGGYSPLHF.

The genes are TRBV4-1 and TRBJ1-5; D gene ambiguous. Trimming cost V 1 base and J 1 base, with 8 bases left between them. This CDR3 region has 15 residues. Per germline, CDR1 MGHRA and CDR2 YSYEKL. The DNA for the CDR3 is TGCGCCAGCAGCCAAGTAGGAGAGAGCAATCAGCCCCAGCATTTT. As protein: CASSQVGESNQPQHF.

CDR3 sequence reads: CASTTYSGTYSNQPQHF. Written as DNA, the CDR3 is TGTGCCAGCACCACTTATTCCGGGACATATAGCAATCAGCCCCAGCATTTT. The rearrangement joins TRBV5-6 to TRBJ1-5, with D possibly TRBD1 on 6 matching bases. CDR1 is SGHDT, CDR2 YYEEEE, per germline. V lost 6 bases and J 0 bases, leaving 19 bases between the germline ends. CDR3 size: 17 residues.

The gene calls are TRBV2 and TRBJ1-5, with TRBD1 identical over 9 bases. The CDR3 length is 14 residues. Germline V gene sequence: CDR1 SNHLY, CDR2 FYNNEI. J gave up 4 bases and V 8 bases, and 6 bases lay outside the gene matches. In DNA form, the CDR3 reads TGTGCCAGCCAAGCCGGGACAGGGAATCAGCCCCAGCATTTT. It is translated as CASQAGTGNQPQHF.

This clone was seen a few times. The rearrangement uses TRBV11-3 and TRBJ2-3; no reliable D call. Germline V CDR1 and CDR2: SGHNT, YENEEA. Trimming took 4 bases from V and 0 from J, leaving 5 bases between them. The CDR3 extends over 13 amino acids. The CDR3 sequence is CASSYYSTDTQYF. DNA of the CDR3: TGTGCCAGCAGCTATTACAGCACAGATACGCAGTATTTT.